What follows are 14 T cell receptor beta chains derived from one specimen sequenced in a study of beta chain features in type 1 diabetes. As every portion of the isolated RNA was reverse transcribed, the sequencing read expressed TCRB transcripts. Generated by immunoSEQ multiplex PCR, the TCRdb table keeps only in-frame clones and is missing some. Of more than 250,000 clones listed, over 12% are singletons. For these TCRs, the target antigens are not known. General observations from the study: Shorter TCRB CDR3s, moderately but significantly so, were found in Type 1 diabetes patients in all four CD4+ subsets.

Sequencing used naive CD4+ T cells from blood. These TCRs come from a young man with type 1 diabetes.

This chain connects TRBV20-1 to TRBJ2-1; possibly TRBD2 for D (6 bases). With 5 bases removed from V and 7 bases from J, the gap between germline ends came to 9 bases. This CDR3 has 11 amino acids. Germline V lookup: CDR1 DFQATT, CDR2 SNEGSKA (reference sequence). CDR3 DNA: TGCAGTGCTCGACTAGTAAATGAGCAGTTCTTC. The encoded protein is CSARLVNEQFF.

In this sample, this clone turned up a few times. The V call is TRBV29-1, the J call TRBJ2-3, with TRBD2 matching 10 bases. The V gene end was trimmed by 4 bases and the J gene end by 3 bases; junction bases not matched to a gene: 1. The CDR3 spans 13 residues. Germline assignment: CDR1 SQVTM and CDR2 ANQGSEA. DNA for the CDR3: TGCAGCGTTGGTAGCGGGGGGACAGATACGCAGTATTTT. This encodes CSVGSGGTDTQYF.

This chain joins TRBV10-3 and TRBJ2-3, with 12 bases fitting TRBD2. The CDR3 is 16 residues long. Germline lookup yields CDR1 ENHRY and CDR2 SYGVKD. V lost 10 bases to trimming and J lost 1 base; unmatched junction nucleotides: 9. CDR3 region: CATTSRLAGGTDTQYF. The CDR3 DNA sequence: TGTGCCACCACCTCGCGACTAGCGGGGGGCACAGATACGCAGTATTTT.

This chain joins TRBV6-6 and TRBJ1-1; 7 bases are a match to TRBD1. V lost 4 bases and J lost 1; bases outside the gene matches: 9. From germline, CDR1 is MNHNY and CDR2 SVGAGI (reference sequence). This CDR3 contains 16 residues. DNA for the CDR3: TGTGCCAGCAGTTGGAACAGGGGATCAGAGAACACTGAAGCTTTCTTT. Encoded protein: CASSWNRGSENTEAFF.

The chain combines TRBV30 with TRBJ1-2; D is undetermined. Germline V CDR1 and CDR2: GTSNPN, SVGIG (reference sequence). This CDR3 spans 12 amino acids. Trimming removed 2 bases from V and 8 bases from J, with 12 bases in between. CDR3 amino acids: CAWSSGSRGYTF. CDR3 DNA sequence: TGTGCCTGGAGTAGCGGTTCGCGAGGCTACACCTTC. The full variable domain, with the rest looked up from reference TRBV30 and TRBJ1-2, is SQTIHQWPATLVQPVGSPLSLECTVEGTSNPNLYWYRQAAGRGLQLLFYSVGIGQISSEVPQNLSASRPQDRQFILSSKKLLLSDSGFYLCAWSSGSRGYTFGSGTRLTVV.

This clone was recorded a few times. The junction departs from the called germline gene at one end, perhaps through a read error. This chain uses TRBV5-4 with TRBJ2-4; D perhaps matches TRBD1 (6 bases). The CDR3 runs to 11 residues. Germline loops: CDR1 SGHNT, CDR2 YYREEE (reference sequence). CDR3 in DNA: TGTGCCAGCAGTTTGGGGGCCCGGCAGTACTTC. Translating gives CASSLGARQYF.

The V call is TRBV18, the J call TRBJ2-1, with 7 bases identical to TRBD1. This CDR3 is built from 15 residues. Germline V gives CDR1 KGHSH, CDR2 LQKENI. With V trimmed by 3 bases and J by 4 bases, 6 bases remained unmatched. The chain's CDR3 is CASSPTGDQYNEQFF. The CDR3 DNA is TGTGCCAGCTCACCCACAGGGGACCAATACAATGAGCAGTTCTTC.

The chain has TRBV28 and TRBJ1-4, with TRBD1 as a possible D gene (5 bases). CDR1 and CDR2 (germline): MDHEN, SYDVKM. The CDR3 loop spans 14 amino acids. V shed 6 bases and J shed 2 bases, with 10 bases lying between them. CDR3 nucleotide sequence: TGTGCCAGCAGCAAACCAGGGACTAATGAAAAACTGTTTTTT. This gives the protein CASSKPGTNEKLFF.

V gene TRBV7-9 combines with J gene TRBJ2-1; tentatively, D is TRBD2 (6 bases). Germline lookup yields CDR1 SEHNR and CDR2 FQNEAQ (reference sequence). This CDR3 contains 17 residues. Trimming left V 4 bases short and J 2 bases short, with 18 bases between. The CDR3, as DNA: TGTGCCAGCAGCTCCCAGAGGGACTCGGGGGCCTACAATGAGCAGTTCTTC. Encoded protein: CASSSQRDSGAYNEQFF.

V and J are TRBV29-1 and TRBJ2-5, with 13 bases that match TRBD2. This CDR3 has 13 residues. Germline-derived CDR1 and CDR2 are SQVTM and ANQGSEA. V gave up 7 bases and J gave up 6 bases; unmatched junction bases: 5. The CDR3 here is CSERLAGGQTQYF. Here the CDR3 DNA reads TGCAGCGAAAGACTAGCGGGGGGACAGACCCAGTACTTC.

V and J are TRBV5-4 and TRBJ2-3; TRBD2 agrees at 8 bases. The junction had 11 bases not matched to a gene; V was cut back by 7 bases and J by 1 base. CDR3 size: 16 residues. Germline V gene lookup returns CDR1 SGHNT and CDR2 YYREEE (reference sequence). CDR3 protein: CASFSGVAGRTDTQYF. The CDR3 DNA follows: TGTGCCAGCTTCTCGGGGGTAGCGGGGCGCACAGATACGCAGTATTTT.

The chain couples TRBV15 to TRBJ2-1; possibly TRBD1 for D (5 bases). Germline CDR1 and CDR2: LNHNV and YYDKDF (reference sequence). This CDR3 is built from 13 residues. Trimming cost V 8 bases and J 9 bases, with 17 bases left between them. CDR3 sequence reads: CATADGAVGEQFF. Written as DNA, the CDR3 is TGTGCCACCGCGGATGGGGCGGTGGGTGAGCAGTTCTTC.

In DNA form, the CDR3 reads TGTGCCAGCAGTGAATGGCTGGGGCGGGAGACCCAGTACTTC. It is translated as CASSEWLGRETQYF. This chain connects TRBV25-1 to TRBJ2-5; maybe TRBD1 (5 bases). Germline values: CDR1 MGHDK, CDR2 SYGVNS. CDR3 length: 14 amino acids. V gave up 1 base and J gave up 5 bases, with 11 bases separating them. The variable domain in full, completed from reference TRBV25-1 and TRBJ2-5, reads EADIYQTPRYLVIGTGKKITLECSQTMGHDKMYWYQQDPGMELHLIHYSYGVNSTEKGDLSSESTVSRIRTEHFPLTLESARPSHTSQYLCASSEWLGRETQYFGPGTRLLVL.

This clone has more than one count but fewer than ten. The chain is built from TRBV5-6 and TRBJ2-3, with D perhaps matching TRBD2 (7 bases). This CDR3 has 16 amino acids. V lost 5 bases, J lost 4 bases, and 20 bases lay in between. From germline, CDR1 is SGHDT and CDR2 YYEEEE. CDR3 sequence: CASSPTVTGGSDTQYF. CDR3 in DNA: TGTGCCAGCAGTCCGACTGTGACGGGGGGCTCAGATACGCAGTATTTT.